One and the same sample provided the 16 T cell receptor beta chains below, sequenced in a study of blood T cell repertoires in COVID-19. The method was immunoSEQ multiplex PCR; TCRdb's version includes in-frame clones alone and lacks a portion of them. This sample has about 170,000 clones, with around 90% found just once. Sequencing was done on a sample of peripheral blood. These TCRs come from a man aged 50 to 59 who had recovered from COVID-19.

This chain uses TRBV5-5 with TRBJ1-1, with 7 bases lining up with TRBD1. J was trimmed by 3 bases and V by 4 bases; bases with no gene match: 9. Germline-derived CDR1 and CDR2 are SGHKS and YYEKEE (reference sequence). The CDR3 covers 15 residues. DNA of the CDR3: TGTGCCAGCAGCGTCACAGGGGACTTGTACACTGAAGCTTTCTTT. Amino acid sequence: CASSVTGDLYTEAFF. Full variable domain (outside the CDR3, taken from reference TRBV5-5 and TRBJ1-1): DAGVTQSPTHLIKTRGQQVTLRCSPISGHKSVSWYQQVLGQGPQFIFQYYEKEERGRGNFPDRFSARQFPNYSSELNVNALLLGDSALYLCASSVTGDLYTEAFFGQGTRLTVV.

The genes are TRBV3-1 (or the pseudogene TRBV3-2) and TRBJ2-7; the D is unclear. V lost 1 base and J lost 3, with 7 bases in between. Germline loops: CDR1 LGHDT, CDR2 YNNKEL (reference sequence). This CDR3 contains 13 residues. The CDR3 bases are TGTGCCAGCAGCCAAGGACTGAACTACGAGCAGTACTTC. It codes for CASSQGLNYEQYF.

This chain joins TRBV29-1 and TRBJ2-1; a possible D gene is TRBD2 (5 bases). Germline V gives CDR1 SQVTM, CDR2 ANQGSEA. With 4 bases removed from V and 2 bases from J, the gap between germline ends came to 9 bases. There are 13 residues in the CDR3. The CDR3 here is CSVVRAAYNEQFF. Here the CDR3 DNA reads TGCAGCGTTGTGCGGGCAGCCTACAATGAGCAGTTCTTC.

The rearrangement uses TRBV5-1 and TRBJ2-2; the match to TRBD1 covers 7 bases. Germline V gives CDR1 SGHRS, CDR2 YFSETQ. The ends lost 0 bases at V and 3 bases at J; junction bases unmatched: 5. This CDR3 region has 16 residues. CDR3 in DNA: TGCGCCAGCAGCTTGGCTGGGACAGTCTACACCGGGGAGCTGTTTTTT. Translated, it gives CASSLAGTVYTGELFF. Looking up the rest from reference TRBV5-1 and TRBJ2-2 gives the full variable domain: KAGVTQTPRYLIKTRGQQVTLSCSPISGHRSVSWYQQTPGQGLQFLFEYFSETQRNKGNFPGRFSGRQFSNSRSEMNVSTLELGDSALYLCASSLAGTVYTGELFFGEGSRLTVL.

The chain is built from TRBV7-2 and TRBJ2-2; 10 nucleotides line up with TRBD2. This CDR3 comprises 16 residues. V shed 5 bases, J shed 0 bases, and the junction held 3 bases outside the gene matches. Germline V gives CDR1 SGHTA, CDR2 FQGNSA. CDR3 region: CASSPTSGTNTGELFF. CDR3 DNA sequence: TGTGCCAGCAGCCCAACTAGCGGGACGAACACCGGGGAGCTGTTTTTT.

This clone came up once. In DNA, the CDR3 is TGCGCCAGCAGCTTGGCCCGAGACTACGAGCAGTACTTC. Amino acids: CASSLARDYEQYF. J is TRBJ2-7 and V is TRBV5-1, with D uncertain. The germline V gene encodes CDR1 SGHRS and CDR2 YFSETQ. The CDR3 loop spans 13 amino acids. V was pared by 0 bases and J by 3 bases, with 7 bases between.

The rearrangement joins TRBV15 to TRBJ2-7; D possibly corresponds to TRBD2 (6 bases). V lost 5 bases and J lost 3, with 8 bases in between. Germline V gene sequence: CDR1 LNHNV, CDR2 YYDKDF (reference sequence). The CDR3 contains 12 residues. The CDR3 DNA is TGTGCCACCAGCCCCGGGGGCTACGAGCAGTACTTC. Its protein is CATSPGGYEQYF.

V usage is TRBV2 and J usage is TRBJ2-5, with D perhaps TRBD1 (5 bases). From germline, CDR1 is SNHLY and CDR2 FYNNEI. The CDR3 extends over 14 amino acids. The V gene lost 6 bases and the J gene lost 2 bases, with 13 bases spanning the gap. The CDR3 nucleotides are TGTGCCAGCAGGATCACAGGCTTTCAAGAGACCCAGTACTTC. The encoded protein is CASRITGFQETQYF.

The chain carries TRBV5-1 and TRBJ2-1, with D tentatively TRBD2 (6 bases). CDR3 size: 15 residues. V was shortened by 0 bases and J by 6 bases, with 13 bases between the two germline ends. Germline V gene lookup returns CDR1 SGHRS and CDR2 YFSETQ. CDR3 residues: CASSLELAFSNEQFF. CDR3 sequence (DNA): TGCGCCAGCAGCTTGGAACTAGCATTCAGCAATGAGCAGTTCTTC.

The chain combines TRBV9 with TRBJ2-5; 7 nucleotides line up with TRBD2. The CDR3 has 15 amino acids. Germline V lookup: CDR1 SGDLS, CDR2 YYNGEE. V gave up 0 bases and J gave up 4 bases; unmatched junction bases: 6. The CDR3 protein is CASSVGAGVGETQYF. The CDR3 coding sequence is TGTGCCAGCAGCGTAGGGGCGGGGGTTGGAGAGACCCAGTACTTC.

J is TRBJ1-6 and V is TRBV2; 7 bases align to TRBD1. Unmatched junction bases numbered 8, after V lost 7 bases and J lost 5 bases. Germline V CDR1 and CDR2: SNHLY, FYNNEI. This CDR3 comprises 15 residues. The CDR3 region has the DNA TGTGCCAGCAACCTCCTACAGGGGAATAATTCACCCCTCCACTTT. It encodes CASNLLQGNNSPLHF.

The chain links TRBV28 to TRBJ2-7; TRBD2 aligns across 7 bases. Germline V gives CDR1 MDHEN, CDR2 SYDVKM. The CDR3 extends over 16 amino acids. The V and J ends lost 5 bases and 0 bases, in that order; junction bases with no gene match: 10. The CDR3 region is CASSPTLGGSSYEQYF. CDR3 bases: TGTGCCAGCAGTCCCACCTTGGGAGGGAGCTCCTACGAGCAGTACTTC.

This chain uses TRBV14 with TRBJ1-6; D gene unclear. Per germline, CDR1 SGHDN and CDR2 FVKESK. The V end lost 0 bases, the J end lost 7 bases, and 10 bases lay between the germline ends. The CDR3 has 15 amino acids. The CDR3 DNA is TGTGCCAGCAGCCAAGAGAACAGAAGAAATTCACCCCTCCACTTT. It specifies CASSQENRRNSPLHF.

The chain combines TRBV24-1 with TRBJ1-1; D is possibly TRBD1 (6 bases). CDR1 and CDR2 from the germline V gene are KGHDR and SFDVKD. This CDR3 has 13 amino acids. Trimming took off 7 bases at V and 2 bases at J, with 10 bases between the two ends. In DNA, the CDR3 is TGTGCCACCAGGGACAGACCTAACACTGAAGCTTTCTTT. Translated: CATRDRPNTEAFF.

This chain links TRBV6-2 or TRBV6-3 with TRBJ2-1, with TRBD2 matching 12 bases. With 0 bases clipped from V and 15 bases from J, the junction kept 18 bases outside the gene matches. There are 18 residues in the CDR3. Germline V CDR1 and CDR2: MNHEY, SVGEGT. CDR3 in amino acids: CASSYSTSGGLSGQESFF. Here the CDR3 DNA reads TGTGCCAGCAGTTACTCGACTAGCGGGGGCCTATCAGGGCAGGAGTCGTTCTTC.

This clone was picked up a small number of times. The V call is TRBV28, the J call TRBJ2-2, with 9 positions matching TRBD1. Trimming removed 5 bases from V and 5 bases from J; junction bases left unmatched: 9. Germline lookup yields CDR1 MDHEN and CDR2 SYDVKM. The CDR3 is made up of 16 amino acids. The CDR3 region is CASSPYGQGFTGELFF. CDR3 nucleotide sequence: TGTGCCAGCAGTCCTTACGGACAGGGGTTTACCGGGGAGCTGTTTTTT.